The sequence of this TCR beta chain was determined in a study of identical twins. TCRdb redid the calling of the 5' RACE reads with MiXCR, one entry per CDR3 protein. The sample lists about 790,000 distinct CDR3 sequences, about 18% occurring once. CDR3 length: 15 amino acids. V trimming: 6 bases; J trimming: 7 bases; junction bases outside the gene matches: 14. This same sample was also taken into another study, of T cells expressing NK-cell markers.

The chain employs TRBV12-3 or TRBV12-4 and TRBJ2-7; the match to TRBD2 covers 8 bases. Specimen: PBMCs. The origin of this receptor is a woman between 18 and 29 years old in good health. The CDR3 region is CASRTIQREFEEQYF. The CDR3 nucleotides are TGTGCCAGCAGGACAATCCAGCGGGAGTTTGAGGAGCAGTACTTC.